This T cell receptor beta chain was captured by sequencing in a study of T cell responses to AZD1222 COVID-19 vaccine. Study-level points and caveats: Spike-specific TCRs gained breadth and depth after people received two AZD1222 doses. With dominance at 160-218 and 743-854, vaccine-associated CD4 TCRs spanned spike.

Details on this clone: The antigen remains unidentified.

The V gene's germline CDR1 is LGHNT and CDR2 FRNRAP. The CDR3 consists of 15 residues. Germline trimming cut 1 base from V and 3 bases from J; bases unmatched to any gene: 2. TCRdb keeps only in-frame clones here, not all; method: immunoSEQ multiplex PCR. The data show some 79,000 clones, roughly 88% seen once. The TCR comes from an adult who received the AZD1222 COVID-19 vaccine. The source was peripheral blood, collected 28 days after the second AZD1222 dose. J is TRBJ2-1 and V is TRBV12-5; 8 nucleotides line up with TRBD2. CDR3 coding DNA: TGTGCTAGTGGTTTGGCCGGGACTAGCTACAATGAGCAGTTCTTC. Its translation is CASGLAGTSYNEQFF.